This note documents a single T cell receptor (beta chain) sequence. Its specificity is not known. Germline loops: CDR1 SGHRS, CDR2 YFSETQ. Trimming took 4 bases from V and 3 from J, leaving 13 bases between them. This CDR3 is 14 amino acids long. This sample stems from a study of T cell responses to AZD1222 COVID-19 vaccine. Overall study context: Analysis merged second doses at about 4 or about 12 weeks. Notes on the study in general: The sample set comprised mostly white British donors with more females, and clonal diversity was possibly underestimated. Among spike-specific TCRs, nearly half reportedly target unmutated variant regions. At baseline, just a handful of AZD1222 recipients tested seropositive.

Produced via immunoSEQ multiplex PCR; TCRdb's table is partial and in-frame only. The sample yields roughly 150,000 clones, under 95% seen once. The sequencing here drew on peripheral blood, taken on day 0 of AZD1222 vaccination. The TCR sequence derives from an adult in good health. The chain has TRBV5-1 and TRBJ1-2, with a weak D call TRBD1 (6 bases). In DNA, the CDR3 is TGCGCCAGCAGCGAGGGGGGTTTATACTATGGCTACACCTTC. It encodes CASSEGGLYYGYTF.